The 27 T cell receptor beta chains below all came from one sample that was sequenced in a study of T cell responses to AZD1222 COVID-19 vaccine (dated by TCRdb to the early 2020s). Receptor amplification or capture employed the immunoSEQ multiplex PCR assay. TCRdb stores this immuneACCESS table with in-frame sequences only. Part of the clones is absent; in the studies checked, under half of the shortfall reflects unresolved V genes, and no reason is known for the rest. Here the sample has 150,000 or so clones; around nine tenths occur a single time. Less than 2% of the sample lies in the top ten. This sample's time point label indicates: baseline before first vaccination. This specimen consisted of peripheral blood, obtained on day 0 of AZD1222 vaccination. These receptors were collected from an adult in good health.

The chain couples TRBV4-1 to TRBJ1-4; D perhaps matches TRBD1 (5 bases). Trimming shortened V by 0 bases and J by 0 bases, and 8 bases separated the two germline ends. The germline gives CDR1 MGHRA, CDR2 YSYEKL. The CDR3 sequence is 16 residues long. The CDR3 here is CASSQDHRPTNEKLFF. The CDR3 DNA follows: TGCGCCAGCAGCCAAGATCACAGGCCAACTAATGAAAAACTGTTTTTT.

This clone has only one observation. The chain recombines TRBV19 with TRBJ2-3; D remains ambiguous. Between the trimmed V and J ends, which lost 8 bases and 1 base, there was a span of 10 bases. The CDR3 has 13 amino acids. Germline CDR1 and CDR2: LNHDA and SQIVND (reference sequence). The CDR3 DNA reads as TGTGCCAGTTCCCTAGATGGCACAGATACGCAGTATTTT. Translated, it gives CASSLDGTDTQYF.

V usage is TRBV14 and J usage is TRBJ2-1; 8 positions match TRBD2. Germline V gene lookup returns CDR1 SGHDN and CDR2 FVKESK. The CDR3 covers 17 residues. With 1 base clipped from V and 4 bases from J, the junction kept 9 bases outside the gene matches. CDR3 nucleotide sequence: TGTGCCAGCAGCCAAGCCAGCGGGAGAGGGAGGTACAATGAGCAGTTCTTC. This gives the protein CASSQASGRGRYNEQFF. The variable domain in full, with the rest retrieved from reference TRBV14 and TRBJ2-1, is EAGVTQFPSHSVIEKGQTVTLRCDPISGHDNLYWYRRVMGKEIKFLLHFVKESKQDESGMPNNRFLAERTGGTYSTLKVQPAELEDSGVYFCASSQASGRGRYNEQFFGPGTRLTVL.

The chain links TRBV27 to TRBJ1-4, with 7 bases that match TRBD1. Germline-derived CDR1 and CDR2 are MNHEY and SMNVEV (reference sequence). Trimming at V came to 6 bases and at J to 0 bases, leaving 13 bases not matched to a gene. The CDR3 consists of 18 residues. CDR3 region: CASRPTGTVVATNEKLFF. In DNA, the CDR3 is TGTGCCAGCAGACCTACGGGGACAGTAGTTGCAACTAATGAAAAACTGTTTTTT.

The J gene is TRBJ1-1, the V gene TRBV6-2 or TRBV6-3; 7 nucleotides line up with TRBD1. V shed 6 bases, J shed 0 bases, and the junction held 7 bases outside the gene matches. This CDR3 has 15 amino acids. CDR1 MNHEY and CDR2 SVGEGT come from the germline V gene. The DNA for the CDR3 is TGTGCCAGCAGCTCCCTGGACAGGTTGAACACTGAAGCTTTCTTT. It is translated as CASSSLDRLNTEAFF.

The chain couples TRBV18 to TRBJ2-3, with D possibly being TRBD1 (6 bases). The CDR3 consists of 15 residues. In germline, CDR1 is KGHSH, CDR2 LQKENI. Trimming removed 6 bases at V and 0 bases at J, with 13 bases between. The DNA of the CDR3 is TGTGCCAGCTCCCCTGGGACAACCAGCACAGATACGCAGTATTTT. This sequence encodes CASSPGTTSTDTQYF.

J is TRBJ2-1 and V is TRBV29-1; unclear D gene. The CDR3 is made up of 13 amino acids. Germline CDR1 and CDR2: SQVTM and ANQGSEA. V was cut by 4 bases and J by 0 bases, with 7 bases left in between. The CDR3 loop reads CSVAYSSYNEQFF. The CDR3 DNA reads as TGCAGCGTTGCATATAGCTCCTACAATGAGCAGTTCTTC.

This clone was seen once. The chain uses TRBV5-6 and TRBJ1-2; 10 bases match TRBD1. CDR1 and CDR2 from the germline V gene are SGHDT and YYEEEE. CDR3 size: 14 residues. With V trimmed by 6 bases and J by 7 bases, 9 bases remained unmatched. CDR3 amino acids: CASIIRQGAPGYTF. The CDR3 coding sequence is TGTGCCAGCATCATCAGACAGGGGGCGCCTGGCTACACCTTC.

The V call is TRBV6-2 or TRBV6-3, the J call TRBJ2-1; D not certain. V dropped 4 bases and J dropped 0 bases, with 7 bases sitting between them. Germline V CDR1 and CDR2: MNHEY, SVGEGT. The CDR3 is 14 residues long. CDR3 sequence reads: CASSLESSYNEQFF. As DNA, the CDR3 is TGTGCCAGCAGTTTGGAGTCCTCCTACAATGAGCAGTTCTTC.

CDR3 region: CASSPRTAIGGYTF. CDR3 in DNA: TGTGCCAGCAGCCCTCGGACAGCTATTGGTGGCTACACCTTC. The genes are TRBV7-8 and TRBJ1-2, with D maybe TRBD1 (6 bases). The germline V and J ends were trimmed by 5 bases and 7 bases, with 17 bases remaining between them. This CDR3 has 14 residues. Germline assignment: CDR1 SGHVS and CDR2 FQNEAQ. The full variable domain, with the rest looked up from reference TRBV7-8 and TRBJ1-2, is GAGVSQSPRYKVAKRGQDVALRCDPISGHVSLFWYQQALGQGPEFLTYFQNEAQLDKSGLPSDRFFAERPEGSVSTLKIQRTQQEDSAVYLCASSPRTAIGGYTFGSGTRLTVV.

This clone was counted a few times. The gene calls are TRBV5-1 and TRBJ2-7; no reliable D call. This CDR3 is 11 amino acids long. Germline CDR1 is SGHRS and CDR2 is YFSETQ. Trimming stripped 2 bases from V and 3 bases from J, with 3 bases between. For the CDR3, the DNA is TGCGCCAGCAGCTTCGGCTACGAGCAGTACTTC. It translates to CASSFGYEQYF.

V usage is TRBV6-2 or TRBV6-3 and J usage is TRBJ2-7; 7 nucleotides line up with TRBD1. This CDR3 spans 18 amino acids. Germline V gene data show CDR1 as MNHEY and CDR2 as SVGEGT. The V segment lost 4 bases and the J segment 0 bases; nucleotides outside the gene matches: 15. Here the CDR3 reads CASSSLFDRARSSYEQYF. CDR3 nucleotides: TGTGCCAGCAGTTCCCTCTTCGACAGGGCAAGAAGCTCCTACGAGCAGTACTTC.

The genes are TRBV6-2 or TRBV6-3 and TRBJ1-1; a weak D match, TRBD1 (5 bases). The CDR3 consists of 14 residues. V shed 2 bases and J shed 0 bases, with 7 bases lying between them. Looked up from germline, CDR1 is MNHEY and CDR2 is SVGEGT. Written as DNA, the CDR3 is TGTGCCAGCAGTTACGGGGGTGTGAACACTGAAGCTTTCTTT. Protein: CASSYGGVNTEAFF.

This clone showed up just once. CDR3 in amino acids: CASSFTGTNGELFF. The CDR3 nucleotides read TGTGCCAGCAGCTTCACAGGGACGAACGGGGAGCTGTTTTTT. V and J are TRBV11-2 and TRBJ2-2, with D perhaps matching TRBD1 (6 bases). Germline values: CDR1 SGHAT, CDR2 FQNNGV. V was shortened by 3 bases and J by 7 bases, with 12 bases between the two germline ends. The CDR3 has 14 amino acids.

The rearrangement uses TRBV11-3 and TRBJ2-5; 7 nucleotides agree with TRBD1. V lost 5 bases and J lost 2; bases outside the gene matches: 8. The CDR3 is 15 residues long. CDR1 and CDR2 (germline): SGHNT, YENEEA. CDR3 sequence reads: CASSHGTAQQETQYF. CDR3 bases: TGTGCCAGCAGCCACGGGACAGCGCAACAAGAGACCCAGTACTTC.

The rearrangement joins TRBV4-3 to TRBJ1-4; the match to TRBD1 covers 9 bases. V lost 4 bases, J lost 7 bases, and 10 bases stayed unmatched. Germline values: CDR1 LGHNA, CDR2 YSLEER. The CDR3 is 16 residues long. The CDR3 protein is CASSRSTGQGSEKLFF. CDR3 nucleotide sequence: TGCGCCAGCAGCCGCTCTACGGGACAGGGAAGTGAAAAACTGTTTTTT.

The V call is TRBV19, the J call TRBJ2-5, with D possibly matching TRBD2 (5 bases). The germline gives CDR1 LNHDA, CDR2 SQIVND (reference sequence). The CDR3 spans 13 residues. V lost 8 bases and J 4 bases, leaving 14 bases between the germline ends. CDR3 sequence (DNA): TGTGCCAGTTCTACGGGGATTGGAGAGACCCAGTACTTC. Protein: CASSTGIGETQYF. Using reference TRBV19 and TRBJ2-5 for the parts outside the CDR3, the full variable domain is DGGITQSPKYLFRKEGQNVTLSCEQNLNHDAMYWYRQDPGQGLRLIYYSQIVNDFQKGDIAEGYSVSREKKESFPLTVTSAQKNPTAFYLCASSTGIGETQYFGPGTRLLVL.

The chain links TRBV7-3 to TRBJ2-7; either TRBD1 or TRBD2 may fit D (5 bases each). There are 15 residues in the CDR3. Germline values: CDR1 SGHTA, CDR2 FQGTGA. The V and J ends lost 1 base and 4 bases respectively, with 14 bases between them. CDR3 protein: CASSLIGGTGYEQYF. CDR3 DNA sequence: TGTGCCAGCAGCTTAATTGGGGGTACGGGGTACGAGCAGTACTTC.

The genes are TRBV27 and TRBJ1-1; D remains unclear. This CDR3 spans 15 amino acids. Germline V lookup: CDR1 MNHEY, CDR2 SMNVEV (reference sequence). V lost 1 base and J lost 1, with 10 bases in between. The CDR3 region has the DNA TGTGCCAGCAGTTTATTCGGCAGAGCGAACACTGAAGCTTTCTTT. It is translated as CASSLFGRANTEAFF.

V usage is TRBV4-2 and J usage is TRBJ2-7, with 8 bases aligning to TRBD1. CDR3 size: 15 residues. Per the germline V gene, CDR1 is LGHNA and CDR2 is YNFKEQ. V lost 1 base and J lost 5; bases outside the gene matches: 7. Here the CDR3 reads CASSQVPQGANEQYF. CDR3 nucleotide sequence: TGTGCCAGCAGCCAAGTCCCCCAGGGGGCAAACGAGCAGTACTTC.

The chain has TRBV19 and TRBJ2-1; TRBD2 agrees at 9 bases. Germline V gives CDR1 LNHDA, CDR2 SQIVND (reference sequence). This CDR3 region has 14 residues. Trimming removed 6 bases from V and 5 bases from J; junction bases left unmatched: 5. The DNA for the CDR3 is TGTGCCAGTAGGTTAGCGGGAGTGAACAATGAGCAGTTCTTC. It codes for CASRLAGVNNEQFF. Full variable domain (rest looked up from reference TRBV19 and TRBJ2-1): DGGITQSPKYLFRKEGQNVTLSCEQNLNHDAMYWYRQDPGQGLRLIYYSQIVNDFQKGDIAEGYSVSREKKESFPLTVTSAQKNPTAFYLCASRLAGVNNEQFFGPGTRLTVL.

The chain uses TRBV11-2 and TRBJ1-2, with a possible D match to TRBD1 (6 bases). This CDR3 contains 16 residues. Trimming shortened V by 0 bases and J by 4 bases, and 15 bases separated the two germline ends. CDR1 and CDR2 (germline): SGHAT, FQNNGV. CDR3 residues: CASSLDTLVGGYGYTF. The DNA for the CDR3 is TGTGCCAGCAGCTTAGATACCCTTGTAGGGGGCTATGGCTACACCTTC. Together with reference TRBV11-2 and TRBJ1-2, the CDR3 gives the full variable domain: EAGVAQSPRYKIIEKRQSVAFWCNPISGHATLYWYQQILGQGPKLLIQFQNNGVVDDSQLPKDRFSAERLKGVDSTLKIQPAKLEDSAVYLCASSLDTLVGGYGYTFGSGTRLTVV.

The chain has TRBV9 and TRBJ1-2, with D tentatively TRBD1 (5 bases). Germline V gene data show CDR1 as SGDLS and CDR2 as YYNGEE. The CDR3 contains 14 residues. Trimming took off 2 bases at V and 4 bases at J, with 12 bases between the two ends. The CDR3 is CASSVWGIGYGYTF. CDR3 bases: TGTGCCAGCAGCGTTTGGGGGATTGGCTATGGCTACACCTTC.

Only one count was recorded for this clone. A read error may account for a junction end that differs from germline. This CDR3 is also generated by other DNA sequences in the sample. The chain carries TRBV30 and TRBJ1-1; D is unclear. The CDR3 length is 11 residues. The germline gives CDR1 GTSNPN, CDR2 SVGIG (reference sequence). In DNA, the CDR3 is TGTGCTTGGAGTGATGGGATTGAAGCTTTCTTT. It yields the protein CAWSDGIEAFF.

This clone was recorded a few times. The V gene is TRBV6-2 or TRBV6-3, the J gene TRBJ2-7, with 9 bases that match TRBD2. CDR3 length: 15 amino acids. V trimming: 2 bases; J trimming: 5 bases; junction bases outside the gene matches: 7. From germline, CDR1 is MNHEY and CDR2 SVGEGT. CDR3 residues: CASSYPPLAGDEQYF. In DNA, the CDR3 is TGTGCCAGCAGTTACCCCCCCTTAGCGGGAGACGAGCAGTACTTC.

The V gene is TRBV7-2, the J gene TRBJ1-1; D is possibly TRBD1 (5 bases). Deletions cut 2 bases from V and 6 bases from J, with 16 bases between. Per the germline V gene, CDR1 is SGHTA and CDR2 is FQGNSA. The CDR3 has 15 amino acids. For the CDR3, the DNA is TGTGCCAGCAGCTTATCCGGGGCCATTAACGCTGAAGCTTTCTTT. Translation: CASSLSGAINAEAFF.

The V gene is TRBV30, the J gene TRBJ2-1; a possible D gene is TRBD1 (6 bases). This CDR3 spans 16 amino acids. The V and J ends lost 4 bases and 7 bases respectively, with 23 bases between them. In germline, CDR1 is GTSNPN, CDR2 SVGIG (reference sequence). The CDR3, as DNA: TGTGCCTGGACATGGAATCGCAGGGGATCGGTAAATGAGCAGTTCTTC. This encodes CAWTWNRRGSVNEQFF. The full variable domain, with the rest looked up from reference TRBV30 and TRBJ2-1, is SQTIHQWPATLVQPVGSPLSLECTVEGTSNPNLYWYRQAAGRGLQLLFYSVGIGQISSEVPQNLSASRPQDRQFILSSKKLLLSDSGFYLCAWTWNRRGSVNEQFFGPGTRLTVL.